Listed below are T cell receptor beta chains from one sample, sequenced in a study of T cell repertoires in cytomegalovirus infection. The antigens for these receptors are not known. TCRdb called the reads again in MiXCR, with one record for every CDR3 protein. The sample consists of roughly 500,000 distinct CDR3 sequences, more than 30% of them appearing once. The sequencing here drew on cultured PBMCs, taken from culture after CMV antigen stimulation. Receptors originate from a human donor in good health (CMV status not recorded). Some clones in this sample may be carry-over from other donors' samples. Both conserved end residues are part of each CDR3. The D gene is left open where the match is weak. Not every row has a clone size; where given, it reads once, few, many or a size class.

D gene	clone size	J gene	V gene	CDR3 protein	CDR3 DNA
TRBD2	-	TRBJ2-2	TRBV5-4	CASSLGTTINTGELFF	TGTGCCAGCAGCCTCGGGACTACCATAAACACCGGGGAGCTGTTTTTT
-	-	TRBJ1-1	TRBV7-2	CASTPNWNAEAFF	TGTGCCAGCACCCCAAATTGGAACGCTGAAGCTTTCTTT
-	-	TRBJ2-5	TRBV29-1	CSVLDPARETQYF	TGCAGCGTTTTAGATCCTGCGAGAGAGACCCAGTACTTC
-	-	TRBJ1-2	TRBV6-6	CASSYPSVGYTF	TGTGCCAGCAGTTACCCGAGCGTTGGCTACACCTTC
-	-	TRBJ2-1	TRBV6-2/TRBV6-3	CASSYSIGRPEQFF	TGTGCCAGCAGTTACTCGATTGGGCGGCCTGAGCAGTTCTTC
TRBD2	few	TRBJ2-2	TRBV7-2	CASSAAAGVNTGELFF	TGTGCCAGCAGCGCCGCTGCGGGAGTAAACACCGGGGAGCTGTTTTTT
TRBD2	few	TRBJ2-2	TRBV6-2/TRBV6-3	CASSRVGGDTGELFF	TGTGCCAGCAGCCGGGTCGGGGGGGACACCGGGGAGCTGTTTTTT
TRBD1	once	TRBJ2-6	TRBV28	CASSLRQGAHSGANVLTF	TGTGCCAGCAGTTTAAGACAGGGGGCCCACTCTGGGGCCAACGTCCTGACTTTC
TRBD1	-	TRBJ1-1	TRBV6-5	CASRSARGRGWDTEAFF	TGTGCCAGCAGGTCAGCCAGGGGGCGCGGATGGGACACTGAAGCTTTCTTT
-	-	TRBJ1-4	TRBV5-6	CASSGGAGAGEKLFF	TGTGCCAGCAGCGGGGGTGCCGGAGCAGGGGAAAAACTGTTTTTT
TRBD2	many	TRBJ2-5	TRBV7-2	CASSLSSSGQETQYF	TGTGCCAGCAGCTTAAGTTCTAGCGGCCAAGAGACCCAGTACTTC
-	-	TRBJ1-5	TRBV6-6	CASSYSTAVNQPQHF	TGTGCCAGCAGTTACTCCACGGCAGTCAATCAGCCCCAGCATTTT
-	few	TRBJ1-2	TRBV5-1	CASSPHRGINGYTF	TGCGCCAGCAGCCCACACCGGGGTATCAATGGCTACACCTTC
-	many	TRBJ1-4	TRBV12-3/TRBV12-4	CASSLDRPYEKLFF	TGTGCCAGCAGTTTGGACCGGCCCTATGAAAAACTGTTTTTT
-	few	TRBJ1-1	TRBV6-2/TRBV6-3	CASSYARFGEPNTEAFF	TGTGCCAGCAGTTACGCTCGATTCGGGGAGCCGAACACTGAAGCTTTCTTT
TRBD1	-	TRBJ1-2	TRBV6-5	CASSYADRGYGYTF	TGTGCCAGCAGTTACGCGGACAGGGGATATGGCTACACCTTC
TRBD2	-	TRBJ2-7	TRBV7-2	CASSLQGGNEQYF	TGTGCCAGCAGCTTACAGGGAGGGAACGAGCAGTACTTC
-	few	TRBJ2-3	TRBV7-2	CASSILSTDTQYF	TGTGCCAGCAGCATACTTAGCACAGATACGCAGTATTTT
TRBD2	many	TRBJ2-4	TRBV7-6	CASSQAGGDIQYF	TGTGCCAGCAGCCAGGCGGGAGGGGACATTCAGTACTTC
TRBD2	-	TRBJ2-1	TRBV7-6	CASSIRTSGRASEQFF	TGTGCCAGCAGCATAAGGACTAGCGGGAGGGCCAGTGAGCAGTTCTTC
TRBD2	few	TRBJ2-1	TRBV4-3	CASSQDGRRGSLGSGYNEQFF	TGCGCCAGCAGCCAAGATGGGAGGCGCGGGAGCCTCGGGAGTGGGTACAATGAGCAGTTCTTC
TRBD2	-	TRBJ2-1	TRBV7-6	CASSQPYFREGRRDEQFF	TGTGCCAGCAGCCAGCCTTATTTCCGGGAGGGGCGTAGGGATGAGCAGTTCTTC
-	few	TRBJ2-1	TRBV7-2	CASEFVAKNEQFF	TGTGCCAGCGAATTCGTGGCAAAAAATGAGCAGTTCTTC
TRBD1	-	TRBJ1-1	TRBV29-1	CSAFRTGNTEAFF	TGCAGCGCTTTCAGGACAGGGAACACTGAAGCTTTCTTT
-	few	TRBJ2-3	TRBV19	CATRPPGRADTQYF	TGTGCCACCCGACCCCCGGGGCGGGCAGATACGCAGTATTTT
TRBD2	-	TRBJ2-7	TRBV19	CASSMSSGSLEQYF	TGTGCCAGTAGTATGTCTAGCGGGAGTCTCGAGCAGTACTTC
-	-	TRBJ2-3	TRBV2	CASSGGLSNTDTQYF	TGTGCCAGCAGCGGGGGACTCTCAAACACAGATACGCAGTATTTT
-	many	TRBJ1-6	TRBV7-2	CASSLAKGFGSPLHF	TGTGCCAGCAGCTTAGCAAAGGGTTTTGGCTCACCCCTCCACTTT
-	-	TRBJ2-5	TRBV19	CASSRIIQETQYF	TGTGCCAGTAGTCGGATTATCCAAGAGACCCAGTACTTC
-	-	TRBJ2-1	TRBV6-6	CASSYSRGNNEQFF	TGTGCCAGCAGTTACTCGAGGGGAAACAATGAGCAGTTCTTC
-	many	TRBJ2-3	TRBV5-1	CASSFPGEDTQYF	TGCGCCAGCAGCTTCCCAGGGGAAGATACGCAGTATTTT
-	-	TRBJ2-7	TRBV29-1	CSARDSGEQYF	TGCAGCGCGAGAGACAGCGGCGAGCAGTACTTC
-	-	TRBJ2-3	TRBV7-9	CASSSGEQSTDTQYF	TGTGCCAGCAGCTCAGGCGAACAGAGCACAGATACGCAGTATTTT
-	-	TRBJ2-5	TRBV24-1	CATSDPGVQETQYF	TGTGCCACCAGTGACCCCGGGGTCCAAGAGACCCAGTACTTC
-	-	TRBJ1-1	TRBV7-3	CASSLSGGVNTEAFF	TGTGCCAGCAGCTTAAGCGGCGGGGTTAACACTGAAGCTTTCTTT
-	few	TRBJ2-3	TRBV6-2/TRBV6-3	CASSYSRDSNTDTQYF	TGTGCCAGCAGTTACTCGAGGGATTCGAACACAGATACGCAGTATTTT
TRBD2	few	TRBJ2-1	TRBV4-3	CASSQETLGLAGDSYNEQFF	TGCGCCAGCAGCCAGGAAACGCTGGGGCTAGCGGGAGACTCCTACAATGAGCAGTTCTTC
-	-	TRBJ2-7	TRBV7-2	CASSMLTYEQYF	TGTGCCAGCAGCATGTTAACCTACGAGCAGTACTTC
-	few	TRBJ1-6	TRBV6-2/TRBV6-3	CASSRDRGQNSPLHF	TGTGCCAGCAGCAGAGATCGGGGGCAGAATTCACCCCTCCACTTT
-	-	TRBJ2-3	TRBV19	CASRVGARRTDTQYF	TGTGCCAGTCGCGTGGGGGCTAGGCGCACAGATACGCAGTATTTT
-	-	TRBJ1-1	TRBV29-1	CSVAERQTFF	TGCAGCGTTGCCGAAAGACAAACTTTCTTT
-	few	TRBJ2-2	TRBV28	CASSTPSSPNTGELFF	TGTGCCAGCAGTACCCCGAGCAGCCCGAACACCGGGGAGCTGTTTTTT
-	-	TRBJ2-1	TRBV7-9	CASSRDGNNEQFF	TGTGCCAGCAGCCGGGACGGCAACAATGAGCAGTTCTTC
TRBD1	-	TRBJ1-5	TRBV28	CASSKQGARGNQPQHF	TGTGCCAGCAGTAAACAGGGGGCACGGGGCAATCAGCCCCAGCATTTT
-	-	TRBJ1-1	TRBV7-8	CASIKQGNTEAFF	TGTGCCAGCATTAAGCAAGGGAACACTGAAGCTTTCTTT
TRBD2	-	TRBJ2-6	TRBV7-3	CASSFRPGLAFSGANVLTF	TGTGCCAGCAGCTTCCGCCCCGGACTAGCTTTCTCTGGGGCCAACGTCCTGACTTTC
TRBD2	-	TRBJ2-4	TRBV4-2	CASSQERASGRSSNIQYF	TGTGCCAGCAGCCAAGAGCGGGCTAGCGGGAGGTCCTCAAACATTCAGTACTTC
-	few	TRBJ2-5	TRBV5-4	CASSLGPGTETQYF	TGTGCCAGCAGCTTGGGTCCGGGTACGGAGACCCAGTACTTC
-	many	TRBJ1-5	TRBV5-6	CASSFSGISNQPQHF	TGTGCCAGCAGCTTTTCAGGGATTAGCAATCAGCCCCAGCATTTT
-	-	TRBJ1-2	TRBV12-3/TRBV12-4	CASSLVSDGGYTF	TGTGCCAGCAGTTTAGTGTCGGACGGGGGCTACACCTTC
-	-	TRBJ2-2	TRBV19	CATSSWGTTGELFF	TGTGCCACCTCCTCTTGGGGGACCACCGGGGAGCTGTTTTTT
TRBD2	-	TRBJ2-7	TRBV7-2	CASSLVGRVYEQYF	TGTGCCAGCAGCTTAGTCGGGAGGGTCTACGAGCAGTACTTC
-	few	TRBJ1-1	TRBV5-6	CASSLNLVTEAFF	TGTGCCAGCAGCTTGAATCTCGTGACTGAAGCTTTCTTT
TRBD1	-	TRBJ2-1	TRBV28	CASSLQTRGYNEQFF	TGTGCCAGCAGTTTACAAACCAGGGGGTACAATGAGCAGTTCTTC
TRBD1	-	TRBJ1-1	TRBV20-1	CSARVQGDTEAFF	TGCAGTGCTAGAGTGCAGGGGGACACTGAAGCTTTCTTT
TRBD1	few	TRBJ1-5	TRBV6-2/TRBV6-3	CASSWTGGYNQPQHF	TGTGCCAGCAGTTGGACAGGGGGCTACAATCAGCCCCAGCATTTT
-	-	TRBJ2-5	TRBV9	CASSVDSGRETQYF	TGTGCCAGCAGCGTAGATTCGGGGCGGGAGACCCAGTACTTC